The clone carrying this T cell receptor (beta chain) was seen more than once but under ten times. Libraries were prepared by immunoSEQ multiplex PCR; TCRdb keeps only in-frame clonotypes and omits some of them. The sample lists about 500,000 clones, approximately 86% seen once, with under 0.85% in the top ten. The CDR3 spans 15 residues. The germline CDR1 and CDR2 sequences are KGHSY and FQNENV. J lost 7 bases, V lost 2 bases, and 10 bases had no gene match. Those enrolled, adults aged about 18 to 95 years, came from 24 US areas. Cohorts were based on clinical histories the participants reported. Donors in Cohort 3 counted as recovered after two negative PCRs, clearance, or symptom resolution. The source of the sample is a study of blood T cell repertoires in COVID-19. At the level of the study: Donors in the United States, Italy and Spain gave samples during acute or convalescent COVID-19.

The V and J genes are TRBV16 and TRBJ1-1; TRBD1 matches at 7 bases. The source is a woman younger than 30 who had recovered from COVID-19. Source material: PBMCs or T cells enriched from blood (not recorded which). The CDR3 DNA follows: TGTGCCAGCAGCCAAATCCGGACAGGCCTATTTGAAGCTTTCTTT. Translating it yields CASSQIRTGLFEAFF.